The entry that follows covers one T cell receptor beta chain sequence. Its specific antigen is unknown. Per-base quality was not reported, and no clone a single base away is much larger than it. CDR3 length: 12 amino acids, cysteine to phenylalanine. Only CDR3 DNA is held: 36 bases, read in frame from base 1. The germline ends are 4 bases apart after V is trimmed by 3 bases and J by 4 bases. CDR1 and CDR2 were assigned from the germline V gene as SGHRS and YFSETQ. Whole blood was collected in K2EDTA tubes by collaborating institutions according to the institutions' own protocols. For TCRbeta analysis, collaborators shipped samples as frozen whole blood, isolated PBMCs, or DNA extracted from either of those sample types. This record belongs to a study of blood T cell repertoires in COVID-19 (dated by TCRdb to 2019 to 2021). Context from the whole study: The collaborator samples originated in the United States, Italy and Spain and spanned the acute and convalescent phases of COVID-19. The material from the prospective study consisted of cDNA or gDNA derived from T cells, B-cell-depleted T cells, or PBMCs. Deeply sampled blood TCRbeta repertoires from subjects exposed to, actively infected with, or recovered from COVID-19 were included in the dataset. The repertoires were released in a freely available public database intended as a resource for research on the immune response to SARS-CoV-2. Samples were obtained from the ongoing ImmuneRACE study (first 160 participants) and from about 1,300 subjects provided by 6 global collaborators. A de-identified subject ID, COVID-19 status, age in years and sex were almost always included in the sample metadata. HLA class I and class II types, where available, came from metadata supplied by the sample provider rather than from assay-based typing. Points the paper makes about the study in general: How much clinical and demographic metadata was included differed by source and by participant, and the metadata was provided uncurated.

The immunoSEQ Assay, a bias-controlled multiplex PCR, was used to amplify TCRbeta CDR3 regions from genomic DNA. In the paper's pipeline: Nucleated cell counts per sample were estimated from amplification of reference gene primers within the assay. To quantify the absolute abundance of each unique TCRbeta CDR3 rearrangement, sequence reads were collapsed and filtered. For each sample, productive Simpson clonality was calculated by taking the square root of Simpson's diversity index across productive rearrangements. TCRdb took over this immuneACCESS table, retaining in-frame rearrangements with V and J assigned. Such tables are incomplete; in checked studies, under half of the missing clones stem from an unresolved V gene, and the remainder is unexplained. V, J and clone size were drawn from that table, and D and trimming were deduced from the DNA. This sample is represented by about 210,000 clones; about nine tenths of them were singletons. Jointly, the top ten make up about 1.7% of the sample.

Specimen: peripheral blood. This clonotype was obtained from a man between 65 and 85 years old with acute or convalescent COVID-19. The chain links TRBV5-1 with TRBJ2-2; the D gene assignment is ambiguous. The sequence in DNA is TGCGCCAGCAGCTGGAGCACCGGGGAGCTGTTTTTT. This codes for CASSWSTGELFF.